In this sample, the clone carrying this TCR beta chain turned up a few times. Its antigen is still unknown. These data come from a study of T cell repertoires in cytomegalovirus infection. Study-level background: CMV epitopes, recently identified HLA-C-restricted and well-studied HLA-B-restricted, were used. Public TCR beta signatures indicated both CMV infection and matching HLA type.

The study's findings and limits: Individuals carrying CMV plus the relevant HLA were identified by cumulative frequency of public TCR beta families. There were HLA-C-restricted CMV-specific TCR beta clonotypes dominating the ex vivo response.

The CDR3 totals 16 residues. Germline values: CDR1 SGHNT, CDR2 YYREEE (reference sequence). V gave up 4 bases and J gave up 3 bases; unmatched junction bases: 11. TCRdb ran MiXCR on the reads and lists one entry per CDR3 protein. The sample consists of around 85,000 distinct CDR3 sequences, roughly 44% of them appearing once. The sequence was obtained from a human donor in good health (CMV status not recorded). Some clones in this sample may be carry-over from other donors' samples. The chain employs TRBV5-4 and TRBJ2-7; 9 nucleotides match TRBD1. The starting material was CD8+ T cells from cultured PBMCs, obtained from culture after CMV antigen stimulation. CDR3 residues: CASSATGTGKFYEQYF. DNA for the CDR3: TGTGCCAGCAGCGCAACCGGGACAGGGAAATTCTACGAGCAGTACTTC. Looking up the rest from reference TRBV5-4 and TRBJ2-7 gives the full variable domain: ETGVTQSPTHLIKTRGQQVTLRCSSQSGHNTVSWYQQALGQGPQFIFQYYREEENGRGNFPPRFSGLQFPNYSSELNVNALELDDSALYLCASSATGTGKFYEQYFGPGTRLTVT.